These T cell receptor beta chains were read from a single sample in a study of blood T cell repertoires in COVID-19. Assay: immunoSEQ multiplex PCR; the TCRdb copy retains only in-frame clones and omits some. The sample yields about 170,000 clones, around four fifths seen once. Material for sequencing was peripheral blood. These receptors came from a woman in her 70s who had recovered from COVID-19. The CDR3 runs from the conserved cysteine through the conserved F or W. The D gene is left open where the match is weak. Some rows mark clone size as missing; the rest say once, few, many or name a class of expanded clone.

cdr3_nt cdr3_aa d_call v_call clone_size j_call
TGTGCCTGGACCGGGACTAGCGCCTACAATGAGCAGTTCTTC CAWTGTSAYNEQFF TRBD2 TRBV30 few TRBJ2-1
TGTGCCAGTAGTATAGTGGCAGGGGATCCTGGGCAGCCCCAGCATTTT CASSIVAGDPGQPQHF - TRBV19 - TRBJ1-5
TGTGCCAGCAGTTTGGGGGGGTGGGCAGCCGGTGGCTACACCTTC CASSLGGWAAGGYTF - TRBV27 - TRBJ1-2
TGCGCCAGCAGCCCCGGGGGGGGCACTAATGAAAAACTGTTTTTT CASSPGGGTNEKLFF - TRBV5-1 - TRBJ1-4
TGTGCCAGCTCACCGGGGGGGGATGCTTTCTTT CASSPGGDAFF - TRBV18 - TRBJ1-1
TGTGCCAGCTCACCACCGGCTGCCAGTGTGGGTCCCCGACAGGGGAAAAAAGAGACCCAGTACTTC CASSPPAASVGPRQGKKETQYF TRBD1 TRBV18 few TRBJ2-5
TGTGCCAGCAGCCCGGGAAGAACCGGAAACACCATATATTTT CASSPGRTGNTIYF - TRBV7-9 - TRBJ1-3
TGCGCCAGCAGGGCCGCTAGCACAGATACGCAGTATTTT CASRAASTDTQYF - TRBV5-1 - TRBJ2-3
TGTGCCAGCTCACCGCCTAGCGCCCTATCTGAGCAGTTCTTC CASSPPSALSEQFF - TRBV18 - TRBJ2-1
TGTGCCAGCAGTTACTCGAGGGCCAGTCAAGAGACCCAGTACTTC CASSYSRASQETQYF - TRBV6-5 - TRBJ2-5
TGTGCCAGCAGCACCCGACTAGCGGGGGGGGAGACCCAGTACTTC CASSTRLAGGETQYF TRBD2 TRBV5-4 few TRBJ2-5
TGTGCCAGCAGCGTAGGCGGGACAGGTCACAATGAGCAGTTCTTC CASSVGGTGHNEQFF TRBD1 TRBV9 - TRBJ2-1
TGTGCCAGCAGTCCCGGTTCGGACAGGGTGGCTGAAGCTTTCTTT CASSPGSDRVAEAFF TRBD1 TRBV28 - TRBJ1-1
TGTGCCATCAGGACGGACAGAAATCAAGAGACCCAGTACTTC CAIRTDRNQETQYF - TRBV10-3 - TRBJ2-5
TGTGCCAGCAGCCCGCCCCTAGCCGGCGAGCAGTTCTTC CASSPPLAGEQFF - TRBV7-2 - TRBJ2-1
TGCGCCAGCAGCGCCCTGGACAGGGGCTCCTACAATGAGCAGTTCTTC CASSALDRGSYNEQFF TRBD1 TRBV5-1 once TRBJ2-1
TGTGCCAGCAGCGTAGGTCCTCCCCCCGGGGAGCTGTTTTTT CASSVGPPPGELFF - TRBV9 - TRBJ2-2
TGTGCCAGCAGTCGAAAATTCGGACAGGGAGAGAATCAGCCCCAGCATTTT CASSRKFGQGENQPQHF TRBD1 TRBV6-6 - TRBJ1-5
TGTGCCAGCAGCGAGGGGGCAGGTGATAGCTACACCTTC CASSEGAGDSYTF TRBD1 TRBV7-2 - TRBJ1-2
TGTGCCAGCAGCGAAGGTTGGGGACAGGGGGTGTACACCTTC CASSEGWGQGVYTF TRBD1 TRBV4-2 - TRBJ1-2
TGTGCCAGCAGCTTCCCCGCCGGGACCAGCGGGGGGGAGACCCAGTACTTC CASSFPAGTSGGETQYF TRBD2 TRBV7-9 - TRBJ2-5
TGTGCCAGCAGTTACTCGATGGGCCTACAATCCTACGAGCAGTACTTC CASSYSMGLQSYEQYF - TRBV6-5 - TRBJ2-7
TGTGCCAGCTCACCGGCGGGGGCGGACTATGGCTACACCTTC CASSPAGADYGYTF - TRBV18 - TRBJ1-2
TGTGCCAGTAGTATCCCGGGGGGCTCACCCCTCCACTTT CASSIPGGSPLHF - TRBV19 - TRBJ1-6
TGCGCCAGCAGGGGTGACAGCGGGGGTTACAATGAGCAGTTCTTC CASRGDSGGYNEQFF TRBD2 TRBV10-1 - TRBJ2-1
TGTGCCAGTACCAAAAGAGGGCGGACAGGTCCCCTCGAGCAGTACTTC CASTKRGRTGPLEQYF TRBD1 TRBV19 - TRBJ2-7
TGTGCCAGCAGCTTGGTACAGGGGAATCAGCCCCAGCATTTT CASSLVQGNQPQHF TRBD1 TRBV5-8 - TRBJ1-5
TGTGCCAGCAGCGTAGCTGGGACAGGGTTGGCCTACGAGCAGTACTTC CASSVAGTGLAYEQYF TRBD1 TRBV9 - TRBJ2-7
TGTGCCATCAGTGAGTCGAGGGTAGAAAGAGAGACCCAGTACTTC CAISESRVERETQYF - TRBV10-3 - TRBJ2-5
TGTGCCAGCAGCTTAGTTGAGGGAGGGTACGAGCAGTACTTC CASSLVEGGYEQYF TRBD2 TRBV7-2 - TRBJ2-7
TGTGCCAGCAGTCAACAGGGTGGTAGAGATACGCAGTATTTT CASSQQGGRDTQYF - TRBV2 few TRBJ2-3
TGTGCCAGCCGGTCGGGGGGACACCAATACGAGCAGTACTTC CASRSGGHQYEQYF - TRBV28 - TRBJ2-7
TGTGCCAGCAGGATAAGGGGCGAGCAGTACTTC CASRIRGEQYF - TRBV12-3/TRBV12-4 once TRBJ2-7
TGTGCCAGCAGCCAAGTCGGTCCCGATACGCAGTATTTT CASSQVGPDTQYF - TRBV3-1/TRBV3-2 - TRBJ2-3
TGCGCCAGCAGCTTGTTACAGGGTGGTACTGAAGCTTTCTTT CASSLLQGGTEAFF - TRBV5-1 - TRBJ1-1
TGTGCCAGCAGCAGCTCCGGGGAGCTGTTTTTT CASSSSGELFF - TRBV3-1/TRBV3-2 few TRBJ2-2
TGTGCCAGTAGTCGGGGTAGCGGGGGGCTGGCAGAGACCCAGTACTTC CASSRGSGGLAETQYF TRBD2 TRBV19 many TRBJ2-5
TGTGCCAGCAATGCCGGCGGGAGGTGGATGAACACTGAAGCTTTCTTT CASNAGGRWMNTEAFF - TRBV2 - TRBJ1-1
TGTGCCAGCAGTTCCGCCCCGGGACAGGGAAACACTGAAGCTTTCTTT CASSSAPGQGNTEAFF TRBD1 TRBV6-2/TRBV6-3 once TRBJ1-1
TGTGCCAGCAGCGGAGGGGGCCGTGCTGAAGCTTTCTTT CASSGGGRAEAFF TRBD1 TRBV9 - TRBJ1-1
TGTGCCACTCAAGCTTCCGGGACAACTAATGAAAAACTGTTTTTT CATQASGTTNEKLFF - TRBV19 - TRBJ1-4
TGCGCCAGCAAGGAGACAGGGGCGGGCGAGACCCAGTACTTC CASKETGAGETQYF TRBD1 TRBV5-1 - TRBJ2-5
TGTGCCAGCAGCCCCCCCCTTCAGGGGGTGGGAGAGACCCAGTACTTC CASSPPLQGVGETQYF TRBD1 TRBV5-4 - TRBJ2-5
TGTGCCAGCAGCGGGAGCACTGAAGCTTTCTTT CASSGSTEAFF - TRBV7-9 - TRBJ1-1
TGTGCCAGCAGCCAAAGACCCCAGGGGGCAGGGACTGAAGCTTTCTTT CASSQRPQGAGTEAFF TRBD1 TRBV3-1/TRBV3-2 - TRBJ1-1
TGTGCCAGCAGCCTAGCGGGGCAGGGTGAGCAGTTCTTC CASSLAGQGEQFF TRBD2 TRBV2 - TRBJ2-1
TGTGCCAGCAGCTTAGCGGGACAGGGGTCGGGGACTGAAGCTTTCTTT CASSLAGQGSGTEAFF TRBD1 TRBV7-9 - TRBJ1-1
TGTGCCAGCAGTTTATGGTTAGGGGCCACCTATGGCTACACCTTC CASSLWLGATYGYTF - TRBV28 - TRBJ1-2
TGTGCCAGCAGCTTATGGCAGAAAATCTTCCCCCAGCATTTT CASSLWQKIFPQHF - TRBV7-2 once TRBJ1-5
TGTGCCAGCAGCTCCAGACTAGCGGGAGGGCCGAACTACAATGAGCAGTTCTTC CASSSRLAGGPNYNEQFF TRBD2 TRBV7-3 - TRBJ2-1
TGTGCCAGCAGCTCTGTCTCCAGGTCAGGGGGCCATGGCTACACCTTC CASSSVSRSGGHGYTF TRBD1 TRBV5-4 few TRBJ1-2
TGTGCCAGCAGTTGGAGTGCCTATGGCTACACCTTC CASSWSAYGYTF - TRBV6-2/TRBV6-3 - TRBJ1-2
TGTGCCAGCAGTTCCTGGACAGGGGCAGATACGCAGTATTTT CASSSWTGADTQYF TRBD1 TRBV6-2/TRBV6-3 - TRBJ2-3